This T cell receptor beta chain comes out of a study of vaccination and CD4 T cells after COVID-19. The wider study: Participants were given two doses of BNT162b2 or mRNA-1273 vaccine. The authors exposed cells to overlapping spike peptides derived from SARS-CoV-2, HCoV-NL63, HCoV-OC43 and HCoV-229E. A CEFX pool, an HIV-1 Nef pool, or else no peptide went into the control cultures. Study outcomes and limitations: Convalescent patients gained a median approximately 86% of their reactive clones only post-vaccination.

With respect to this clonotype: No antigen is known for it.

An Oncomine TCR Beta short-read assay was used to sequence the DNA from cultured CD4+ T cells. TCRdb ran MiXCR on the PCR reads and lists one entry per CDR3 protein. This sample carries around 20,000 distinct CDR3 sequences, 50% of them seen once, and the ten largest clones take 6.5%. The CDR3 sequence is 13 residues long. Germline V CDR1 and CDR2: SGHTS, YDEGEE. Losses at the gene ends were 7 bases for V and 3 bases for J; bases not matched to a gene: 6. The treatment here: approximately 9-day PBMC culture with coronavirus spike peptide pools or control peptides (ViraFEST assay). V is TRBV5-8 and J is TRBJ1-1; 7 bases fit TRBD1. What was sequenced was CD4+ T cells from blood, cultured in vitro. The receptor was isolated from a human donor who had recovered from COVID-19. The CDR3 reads CASERGPDTEAFF. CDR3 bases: TGTGCCAGCGAAAGGGGGCCCGACACTGAAGCTTTCTTT.